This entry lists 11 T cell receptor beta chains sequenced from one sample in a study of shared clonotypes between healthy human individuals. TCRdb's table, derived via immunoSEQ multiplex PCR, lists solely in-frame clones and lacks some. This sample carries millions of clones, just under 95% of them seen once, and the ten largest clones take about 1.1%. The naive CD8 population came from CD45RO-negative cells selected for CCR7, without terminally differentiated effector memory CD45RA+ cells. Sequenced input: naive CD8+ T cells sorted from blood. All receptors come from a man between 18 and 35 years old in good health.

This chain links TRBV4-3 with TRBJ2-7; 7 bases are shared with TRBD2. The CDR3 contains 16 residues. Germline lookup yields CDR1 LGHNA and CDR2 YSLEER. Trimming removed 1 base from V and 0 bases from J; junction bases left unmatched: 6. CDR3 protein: CASSQAVAGTSYEQYF. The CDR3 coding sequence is TGCGCCAGCAGCCAAGCGGTAGCGGGTACCTCCTACGAGCAGTACTTC.

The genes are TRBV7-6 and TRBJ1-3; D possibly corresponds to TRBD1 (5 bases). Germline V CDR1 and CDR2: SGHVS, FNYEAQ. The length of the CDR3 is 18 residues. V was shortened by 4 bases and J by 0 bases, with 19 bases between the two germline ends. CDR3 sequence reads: CASSSPRDAGGSGNTIYF. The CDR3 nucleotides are TGTGCCAGCAGCTCCCCGCGGGACGCCGGGGGCTCTGGAAACACCATATATTTT. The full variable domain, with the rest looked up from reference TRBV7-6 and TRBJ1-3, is GAGVSQSPRYKVTKRGQDVALRCDPISGHVSLYWYRQALGQGPEFLTYFNYEAQQDKSGLPNDRFSAERPEGSISTLTIQRTEQRDSAMYRCASSSPRDAGGSGNTIYFGEGSWLTVV.

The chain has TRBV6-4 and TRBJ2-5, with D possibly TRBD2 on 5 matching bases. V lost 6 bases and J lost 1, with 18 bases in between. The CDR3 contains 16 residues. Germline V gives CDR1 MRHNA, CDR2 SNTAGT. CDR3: CASRTKRTGVQETQYF. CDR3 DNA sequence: TGTGCCAGCAGAACAAAGAGGACTGGAGTCCAAGAGACCCAGTACTTC.

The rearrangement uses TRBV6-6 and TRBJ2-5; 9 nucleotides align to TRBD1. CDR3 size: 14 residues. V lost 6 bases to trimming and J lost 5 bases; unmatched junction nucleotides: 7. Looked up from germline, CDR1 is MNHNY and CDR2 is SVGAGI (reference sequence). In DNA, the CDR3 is TGTGCCAGCAGCCCGGACAGGGGCTGGGAGACCCAGTACTTC. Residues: CASSPDRGWETQYF.

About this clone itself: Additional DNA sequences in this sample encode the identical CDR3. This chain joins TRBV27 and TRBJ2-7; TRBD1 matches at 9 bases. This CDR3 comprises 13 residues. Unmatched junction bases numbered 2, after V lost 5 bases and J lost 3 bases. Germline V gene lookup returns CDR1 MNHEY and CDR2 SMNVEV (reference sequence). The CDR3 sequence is CASSQTGGYEQYF. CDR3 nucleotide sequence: TGTGCCAGCAGTCAGACAGGGGGCTACGAGCAGTACTTC.

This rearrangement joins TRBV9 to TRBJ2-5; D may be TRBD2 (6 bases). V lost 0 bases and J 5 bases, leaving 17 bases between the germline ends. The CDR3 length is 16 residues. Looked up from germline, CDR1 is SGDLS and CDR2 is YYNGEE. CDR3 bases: TGTGCCAGCAGCGTAGGGGTAGCGGACACTCTGGAGACCCAGTACTTC. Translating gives CASSVGVADTLETQYF.

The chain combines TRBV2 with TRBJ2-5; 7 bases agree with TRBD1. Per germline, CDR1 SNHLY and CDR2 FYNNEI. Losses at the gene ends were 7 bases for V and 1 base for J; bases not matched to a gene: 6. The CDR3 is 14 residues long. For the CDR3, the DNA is TGTGCCAGCAAGCCGGGACAGTCCCAAGAGACCCAGTACTTC. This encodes CASKPGQSQETQYF.

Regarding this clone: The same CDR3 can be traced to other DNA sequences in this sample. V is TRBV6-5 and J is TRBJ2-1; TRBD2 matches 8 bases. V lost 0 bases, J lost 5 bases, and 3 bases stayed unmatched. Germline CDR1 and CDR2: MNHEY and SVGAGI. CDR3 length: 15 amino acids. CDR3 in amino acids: CASSYSTSGDNEQFF. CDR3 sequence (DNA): TGTGCCAGCAGTTACTCCACTAGCGGAGACAATGAGCAGTTCTTC.

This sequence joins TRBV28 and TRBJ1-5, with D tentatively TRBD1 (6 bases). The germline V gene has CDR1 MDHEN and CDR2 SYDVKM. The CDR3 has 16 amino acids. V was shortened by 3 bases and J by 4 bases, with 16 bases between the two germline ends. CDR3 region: CASSFGWGGGNQPQHF. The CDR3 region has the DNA TGTGCCAGCAGTTTCGGGTGGGGAGGGGGGAATCAGCCCCAGCATTTT.

The CDR3 spells CASSWGTGITEAFF. The CDR3 nucleotides are TGTGCCAGCAGCTGGGGGACAGGGATCACTGAAGCTTTCTTT. This rearrangement joins TRBV7-8 to TRBJ1-1; 9 positions agree with TRBD1. The V segment lost 4 bases and the J segment 4 bases; nucleotides outside the gene matches: 4. The CDR3 loop spans 14 amino acids. Germline CDR1 reads SGHVS; CDR2 reads FQNEAQ.

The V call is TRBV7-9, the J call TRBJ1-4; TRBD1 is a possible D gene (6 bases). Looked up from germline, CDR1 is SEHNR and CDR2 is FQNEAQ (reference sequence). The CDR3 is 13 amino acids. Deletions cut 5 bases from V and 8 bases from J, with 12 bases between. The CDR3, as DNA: TGTGCCAGCAGCCGGGGGGGCCAGGAAAAACTGTTTTTT. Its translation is CASSRGGQEKLFF. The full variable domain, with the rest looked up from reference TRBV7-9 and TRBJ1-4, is DTGVSQNPRHKITKRGQNVTFRCDPISEHNRLYWYRQTLGQGPEFLTYFQNEAQLEKSRLLSDRFSAERPKGSFSTLEIQRTEQGDSAMYLCASSRGGQEKLFFGSGTQLSVL.